This TCR beta chain was identified in a study of blood T cell repertoires in COVID-19. Study context: Acute and convalescent COVID-19 specimens originated in the United States, Italy and Spain. In each case, the material was cDNA or gDNA derived from T cells, B-cell-depleted T cells, or PBMCs.

TCRdb keeps only in-frame clones here, not all; method: immunoSEQ multiplex PCR. The sample has 65,000 to 95,000 clones; roughly 79% are singletons. Germline V gene data show CDR1 as SGHTA and CDR2 as FQGNSA. This CDR3 is 16 amino acids long. V lost 5 bases and J lost 8; bases outside the gene matches: 10. The TCR comes from a human donor in a cohort sampled during active COVID-19. This chain joins TRBV7-2 and TRBJ2-1, with TRBD2 matching over 12 bases. Specimen: peripheral blood. Written as DNA, the CDR3 is TGTGCCAGCAGCCTCGGACTAGCGGGAAGGGGTCATGAGCAGTTCTTC. It codes for CASSLGLAGRGHEQFF.